Below, 3 T cell receptor beta chains from the same sample are listed, as sequenced in a study of shared clonotypes between healthy human individuals. Cells designated naive CD8 were CD45RO-negative and were positively selected for CCR7, with terminally differentiated effector memory CD45RA+ cells excluded. Some clones are missing from TCRdb's copy, which holds only in-frame ones; the method was immunoSEQ multiplex PCR. The table has around 2.1 million clones, 85% to 95% seen once. Source material: naive CD8+ T cells from PBMCs. These TCRs come from a young man in good health. Some clones in this sample may be carry-over from other donors' samples.

This clone was counted a single time. J is TRBJ1-2 and V is TRBV9; TRBD1 matches at 10 bases. Germline V lookup: CDR1 SGDLS, CDR2 YYNGEE. This CDR3 spans 17 amino acids. V lost 3 bases, J lost 1 base, and 9 bases stayed unmatched. CDR3 DNA: TGTGCCAGCAGCGAGGCCGGGACAGGGGCCTTTAACTATGGCTACACCTTC. Protein product: CASSEAGTGAFNYGYTF. The whole variable domain, filled in from reference TRBV9 and TRBJ1-2, reads DSGVTQTPKHLITATGQRVTLRCSPRSGDLSVYWYQQSLDQGLQFLIQYYNGEERAKGNILERFSAQQFPDLHSELNLSSLELGDSALYFCASSEAGTGAFNYGYTFGSGTRLTVV.

The chain is built from TRBV7-6 and TRBJ2-1; D possibly corresponds to TRBD2 (6 bases). The CDR3 extends over 15 amino acids. Germline assignment: CDR1 SGHVS and CDR2 FNYEAQ. Trimming removed 3 bases from V and 1 base from J, with 10 bases in between. For the CDR3, the DNA is TGTGCCAGCAGCTTCTTAGCGGTTTCCTACAATGAGCAGTTCTTC. It translates to CASSFLAVSYNEQFF. The full variable domain, in which reference TRBV7-6 and TRBJ2-1 provide the parts outside the CDR3, is GAGVSQSPRYKVTKRGQDVALRCDPISGHVSLYWYRQALGQGPEFLTYFNYEAQQDKSGLPNDRFSAERPEGSISTLTIQRTEQRDSAMYRCASSFLAVSYNEQFFGPGTRLTVL.

This clone was seen a single time. The V gene is TRBV13, the J gene TRBJ2-4, with 14 bases fitting TRBD2. V shed 4 bases, J shed 5 bases, and the junction held 7 bases outside the gene matches. Germline CDR1 PRHDT, CDR2 FYEKMQ (reference sequence). This CDR3 region has 17 residues. CDR3 sequence: CASSWGRLAGGENIQYF. The CDR3 nucleotides are TGTGCCAGCAGCTGGGGGAGACTAGCGGGAGGGGAAAACATTCAGTACTTC.